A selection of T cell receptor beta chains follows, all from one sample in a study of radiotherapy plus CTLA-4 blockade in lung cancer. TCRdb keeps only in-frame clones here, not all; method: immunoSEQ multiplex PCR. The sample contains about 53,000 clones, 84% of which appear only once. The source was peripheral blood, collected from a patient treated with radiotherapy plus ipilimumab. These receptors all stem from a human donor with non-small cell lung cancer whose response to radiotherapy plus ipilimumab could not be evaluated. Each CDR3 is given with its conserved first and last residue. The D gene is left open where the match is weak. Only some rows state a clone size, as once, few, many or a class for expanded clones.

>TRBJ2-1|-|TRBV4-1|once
CASSQDVGSMWEPANEQFF
TGCGCCAGCAGCCAAGATGTTGGGTCGATGTGGGAGCCCGCCAATGAGCAGTTCTTC
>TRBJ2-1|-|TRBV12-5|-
CASGLVLGGSYNEQFF
TGTGCTAGTGGTTTGGTACTAGGAGGCTCCTACAATGAGCAGTTCTTC
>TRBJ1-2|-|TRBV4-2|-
CASSQDGGGTNYGYTF
TGTGCCAGCAGCCAAGATGGCGGAGGAACTAACTATGGCTACACCTTC
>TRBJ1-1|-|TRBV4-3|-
CASSQGGNTEAFF
TGCGCCAGCAGCCAGGGGGGGAACACTGAAGCTTTCTTT
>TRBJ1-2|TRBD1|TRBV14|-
CASSPGQDYGYTF
TGTGCCAGCAGCCCCGGACAGGACTATGGCTACACCTTC
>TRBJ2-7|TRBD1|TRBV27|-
CASSAGTGPYEQYF
TGTGCCAGCAGTGCCGGGACAGGGCCCTACGAGCAGTACTTC
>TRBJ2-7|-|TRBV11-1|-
CASSLRQGSYEQYF
TGTGCCAGCAGCTTACGGCAGGGTAGCTACGAGCAGTACTTC
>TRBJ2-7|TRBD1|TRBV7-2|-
CASSFGTGNYEQYF
TGTGCCAGCAGCTTCGGGACAGGCAATTACGAGCAGTACTTC
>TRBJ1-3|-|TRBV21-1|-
CASSKVGRPASGNTIYF
TGTGCCAGCAGCAAAGTCGGCAGGCCGGCCTCTGGAAACACCATATATTTT
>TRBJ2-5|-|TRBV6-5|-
CASSYSRAKETQYF
TGTGCCAGCAGTTACTCGAGGGCTAAAGAGACCCAGTACTTC
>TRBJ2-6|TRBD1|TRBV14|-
CASSYRGRGANVLTF
TGTGCCAGCAGCTACAGGGGGCGAGGGGCCAACGTCCTGACTTTC
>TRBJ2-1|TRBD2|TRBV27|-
CASSRSGSSHEQFF
TGTGCCAGCAGTCGTAGCGGGAGCTCCCATGAGCAGTTCTTC
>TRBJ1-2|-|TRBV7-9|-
CASSFRNLNYGYTF
TGTGCCAGCAGCTTCCGTAATCTTAACTATGGCTACACCTTC
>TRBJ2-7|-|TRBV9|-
CASSATQGRSGEQYF
TGTGCCAGCAGCGCCACCCAGGGCCGGAGTGGCGAGCAGTACTTC
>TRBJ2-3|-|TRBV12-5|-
CASAQATGPDTQYF
TGTGCTAGTGCCCAAGCGACAGGACCAGATACGCAGTATTTT
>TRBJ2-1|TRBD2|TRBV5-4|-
CASSPGGALRNEQFF
TGTGCCAGCAGTCCCGGGGGGGCGCTTAGGAATGAGCAGTTCTTC
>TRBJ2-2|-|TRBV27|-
CASSSYLAGELFF
TGTGCCAGCAGTTCATATTTAGCCGGGGAGCTGTTTTTT
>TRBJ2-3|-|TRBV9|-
CASSVRGGTDTQYF
TGTGCCAGCAGCGTCAGGGGTGGGACAGATACGCAGTATTTT
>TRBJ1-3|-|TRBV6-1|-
CASSEDSTLSGNTIYF
TGTGCCAGCAGTGAAGATTCGACTCTCTCTGGAAACACCATATATTTT
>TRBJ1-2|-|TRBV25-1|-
CASRPGENYGYTF
TGTGCCAGCCGGCCGGGGGAGAACTATGGCTACACCTTC
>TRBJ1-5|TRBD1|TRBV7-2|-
CASSLILSRDRGFNQPQHF
TGTGCCAGCAGCTTAATATTGTCGCGGGACAGGGGTTTCAATCAGCCCCAGCATTTT
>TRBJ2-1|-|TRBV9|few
CASSVRGVDEQFF
TGTGCCAGCAGCGTACGGGGTGTTGACGAGCAGTTCTTC
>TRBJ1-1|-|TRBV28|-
CASSQIPPNTEAFF
TGTGCCAGCAGTCAGATCCCTCCGAACACTGAAGCTTTCTTT
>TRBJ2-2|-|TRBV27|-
CASSTQPRAGELFF
TGTGCCAGCAGTACACAACCCAGGGCCGGGGAGCTGTTTTTT
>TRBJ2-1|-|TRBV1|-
CTSLAGGFVDEQFF
TGCACCAGTCTAGCGGGAGGGTTTGTGGATGAGCAGTTCTTC
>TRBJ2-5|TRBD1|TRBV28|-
CASSLVGTGMTETQYF
TGTGCCAGCAGTTTGGTGGGGACAGGGATGACGGAGACCCAGTACTTC
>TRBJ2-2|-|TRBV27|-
CASSLTGSGELFF
TGTGCCAGCAGTTTAACAGGGTCCGGGGAGCTGTTTTTT
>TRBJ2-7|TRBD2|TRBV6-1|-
CASTLAGGPDEQYF
TGTGCCAGCACCTTAGCGGGAGGCCCCGACGAGCAGTACTTC
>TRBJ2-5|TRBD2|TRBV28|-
CASSTGGKTQYF
TGTGCCAGCAGTACGGGGGGAAAGACCCAGTACTTC
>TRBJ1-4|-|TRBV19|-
CASSPPTGEKLFF
TGTGCCAGTAGTCCCCCGACTGGTGAAAAACTGTTTTTT
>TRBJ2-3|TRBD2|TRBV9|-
CASSPGTRPTDTQYF
TGTGCCAGCAGCCCCGGGACTAGACCGACAGATACGCAGTATTTT
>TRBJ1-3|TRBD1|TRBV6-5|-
CASSLGQGNTIYF
TGTGCCAGCAGTTTAGGACAGGGGAACACCATATATTTT
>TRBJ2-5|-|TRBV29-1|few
CSAGAEGSIDQETQYF
TGCAGCGCCGGAGCGGAGGGGAGTATCGACCAAGAGACCCAGTACTTC
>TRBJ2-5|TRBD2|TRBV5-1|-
CASSAGLAGGGETQYF
TGCGCCAGCAGCGCGGGACTAGCGGGAGGCGGTGAGACCCAGTACTTC
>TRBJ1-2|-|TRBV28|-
CASRRGSTNYGYTF
TGTGCCAGCAGGCGGGGCTCGACCAACTATGGCTACACCTTC
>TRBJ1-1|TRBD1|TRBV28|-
CASFLEKGARITEAFF
TGTGCCAGCTTTTTGGAAAAGGGGGCGCGGATCACTGAAGCTTTCTTT
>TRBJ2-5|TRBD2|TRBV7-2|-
CASSRGLAGNAGETQYF
TGTGCCAGCAGTCGCGGACTAGCGGGAAATGCGGGAGAGACCCAGTACTTC
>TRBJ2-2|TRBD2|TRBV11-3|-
CASRGAGTSGPGELFF
TGTGCCAGCAGGGGAGCCGGGACTAGCGGCCCCGGGGAGCTGTTTTTT
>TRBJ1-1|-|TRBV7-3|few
CASSPGGRNTEAFF
TGTGCCAGCAGCCCCGGGGGGAGGAACACTGAAGCTTTCTTT
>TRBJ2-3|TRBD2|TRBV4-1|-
CASSKGNLADRTDTQYF
TGCGCCAGCAGCAAGGGAAACCTAGCGGACCGCACAGATACGCAGTATTTT
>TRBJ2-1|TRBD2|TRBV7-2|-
CASSPGLAGMSSYNEQFF
TGTGCCAGCAGCCCCGGACTAGCGGGAATGAGCTCCTACAATGAGCAGTTCTTC
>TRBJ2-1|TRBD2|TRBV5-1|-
CASSLGPSGNDEQFF
TGCGCCAGCAGCTTGGGTCCTAGCGGGAATGATGAGCAGTTCTTC
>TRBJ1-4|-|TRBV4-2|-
CASSQGERGAGFF
TGTGCCAGCAGCCAAGGGGAGAGGGGAGCGGGGTTTTTT
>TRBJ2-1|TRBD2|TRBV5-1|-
CASSSLAGSSYNEQFF
TGCGCCAGCAGCTCACTAGCGGGAAGCTCCTACAATGAGCAGTTCTTC
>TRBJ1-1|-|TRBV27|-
CASSWGGRMNTEAFF
TGTGCCAGCAGTTGGGGGGGGAGAATGAACACTGAAGCTTTCTTT
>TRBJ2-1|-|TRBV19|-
CASSIRYDRDEQFF
TGTGCCAGTAGTATCCGGTATGACAGAGATGAGCAGTTCTTC
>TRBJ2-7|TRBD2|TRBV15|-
CATSRVPGLAYEQYF
TGTGCCACCAGCAGAGTCCCCGGACTAGCCTACGAGCAGTACTTC
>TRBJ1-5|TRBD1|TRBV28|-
CASSSPARTGGNQPQHF
TGTGCCAGCAGTTCCCCAGCTCGGACAGGGGGAAATCAGCCCCAGCATTTT
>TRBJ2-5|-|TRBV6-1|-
CASILEGRNYEQYF
-
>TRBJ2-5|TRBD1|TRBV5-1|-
CASSLASTGVKETQYF
TGCGCCAGCAGCTTGGCCTCGACAGGGGTCAAAGAGACCCAGTACTTC
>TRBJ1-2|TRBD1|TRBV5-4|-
CASSSRDSGIYGYTF
TGTGCCAGCAGCTCCCGGGACAGCGGAATCTATGGCTACACCTTC
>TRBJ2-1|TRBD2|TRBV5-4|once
CALTFGGSDSYNEQFF
TGTGCCCTAACCTTTGGCGGGAGTGACTCCTACAATGAGCAGTTCTTC
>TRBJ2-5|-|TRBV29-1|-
CSAHKAVETQYF
TGCAGCGCCCACAAGGCGGTAGAGACCCAGTACTTC